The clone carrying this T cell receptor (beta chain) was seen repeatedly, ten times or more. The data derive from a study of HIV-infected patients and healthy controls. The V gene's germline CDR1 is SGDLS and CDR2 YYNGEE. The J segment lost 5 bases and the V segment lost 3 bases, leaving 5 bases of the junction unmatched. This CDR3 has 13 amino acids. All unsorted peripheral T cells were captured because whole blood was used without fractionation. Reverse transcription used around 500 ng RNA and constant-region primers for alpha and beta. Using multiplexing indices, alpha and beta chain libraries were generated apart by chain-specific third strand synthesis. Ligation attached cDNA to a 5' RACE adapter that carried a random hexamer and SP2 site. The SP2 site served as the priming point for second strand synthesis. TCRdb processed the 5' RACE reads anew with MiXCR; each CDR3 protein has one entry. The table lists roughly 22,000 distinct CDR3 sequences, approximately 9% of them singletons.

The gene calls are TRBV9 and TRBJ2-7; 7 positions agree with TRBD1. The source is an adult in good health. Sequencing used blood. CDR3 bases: TGTGCCAGCAGCGGGACAGGCGTTGACGAGCAGTACTTC. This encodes CASSGTGVDEQYF.